This paragraph covers one T cell receptor beta chain sequence. This sample stems from a study of T cell responses to AZD1222 COVID-19 vaccine. Profiling relied on immunoSEQ multiplex PCR, and the TCRdb table lists in-frame clones only, not all of them. The sample lists about 93,000 clones, 80% to 90% occurring once. The V gene's germline CDR1 is MNHNS and CDR2 SASEGT. The junction had 11 bases not matched to a gene; V was cut back by 3 bases and J by 2 bases. The CDR3 loop spans 17 amino acids. The chain joins TRBV6-1 to TRBJ2-7; TRBD2 matches at 9 bases. The sequencing here drew on peripheral blood, taken on day 0 of AZD1222 vaccination. The TCR comes from an adult in good health. CDR3 bases: TGTGCCAGCAGTGACCTTCTAGCGGGAAACCCGACCTACGAGCAGTACTTC. Its translation: CASSDLLAGNPTYEQYF.